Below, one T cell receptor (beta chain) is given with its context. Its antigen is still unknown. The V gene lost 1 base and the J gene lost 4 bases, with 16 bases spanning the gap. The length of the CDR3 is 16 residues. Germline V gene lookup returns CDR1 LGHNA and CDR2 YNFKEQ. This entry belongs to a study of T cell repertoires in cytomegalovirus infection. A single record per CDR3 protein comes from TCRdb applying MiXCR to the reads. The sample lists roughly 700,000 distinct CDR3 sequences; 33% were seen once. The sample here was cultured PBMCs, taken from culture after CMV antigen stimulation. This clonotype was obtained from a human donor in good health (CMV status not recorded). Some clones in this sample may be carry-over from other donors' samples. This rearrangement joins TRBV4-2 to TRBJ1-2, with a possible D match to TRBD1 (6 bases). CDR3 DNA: TGTGCCAGCAGCCAAGGAGGTCAAAAAGGGGGCTATGGCTACACCTTC. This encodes CASSQGGQKGGYGYTF.